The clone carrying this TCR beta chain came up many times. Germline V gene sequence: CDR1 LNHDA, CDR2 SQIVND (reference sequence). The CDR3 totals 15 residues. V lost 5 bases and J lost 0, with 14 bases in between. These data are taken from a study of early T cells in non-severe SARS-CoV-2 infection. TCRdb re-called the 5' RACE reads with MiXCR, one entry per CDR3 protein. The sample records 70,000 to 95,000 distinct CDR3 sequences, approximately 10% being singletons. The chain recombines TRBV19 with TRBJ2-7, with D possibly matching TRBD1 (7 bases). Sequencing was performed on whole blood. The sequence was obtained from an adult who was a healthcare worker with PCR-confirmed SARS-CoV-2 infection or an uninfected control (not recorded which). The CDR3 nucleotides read TGTGCCAGTAGTCCCCGGGGGACAGCCTCCTACGAGCAGTACTTC. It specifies CASSPRGTASYEQYF. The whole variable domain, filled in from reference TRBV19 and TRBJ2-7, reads DGGITQSPKYLFRKEGQNVTLSCEQNLNHDAMYWYRQDPGQGLRLIYYSQIVNDFQKGDIAEGYSVSREKKESFPLTVTSAQKNPTAFYLCASSPRGTASYEQYFGPGTRLTVT.